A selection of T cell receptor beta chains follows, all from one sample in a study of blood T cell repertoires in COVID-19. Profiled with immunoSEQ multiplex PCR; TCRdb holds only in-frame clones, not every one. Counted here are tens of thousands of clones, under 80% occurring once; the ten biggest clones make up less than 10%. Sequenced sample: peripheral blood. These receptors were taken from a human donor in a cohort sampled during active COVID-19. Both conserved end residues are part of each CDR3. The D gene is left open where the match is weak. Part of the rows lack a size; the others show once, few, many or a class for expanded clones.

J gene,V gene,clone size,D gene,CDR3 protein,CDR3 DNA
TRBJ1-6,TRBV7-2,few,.,CASSPDTYSPLHF,TGTGCCAGCAGCCCAGACACATATTCACCCCTCCACTTT
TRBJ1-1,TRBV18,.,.,CASSPGHFNTEAFF,TGTGCCAGCTCACCAGGACACTTTAACACTGAAGCTTTCTTT
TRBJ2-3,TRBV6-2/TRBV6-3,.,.,CASSTRPRDTQYF,TGTGCCAGCAGTACCCGACCGAGGGATACGCAGTATTTT
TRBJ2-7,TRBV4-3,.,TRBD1,CASSPGRGLGYEQYF,TGCGCCAGCAGCCCGGGCAGGGGGCTAGGCTACGAGCAGTACTTC
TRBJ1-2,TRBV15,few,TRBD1,CATSRGGQGAGGYTF,TGTGCCACCAGCAGAGGCGGCCAGGGGGCTGGTGGCTACACCTTC
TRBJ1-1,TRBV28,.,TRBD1,CASSLGVGQGPAEAFF,TGTGCCAGCAGTTTAGGGGTGGGACAGGGGCCCGCTGAAGCTTTCTTT
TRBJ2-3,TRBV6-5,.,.,CASSRQATDTQYF,TGTGCCAGCAGCAGACAGGCCACAGATACGCAGTATTTT
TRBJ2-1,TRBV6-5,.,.,CASSLSLGGYNEQFF,TGTGCCAGCAGTTTATCCTTGGGGGGATACAATGAGCAGTTCTTC
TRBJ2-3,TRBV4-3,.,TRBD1,CASSTQQGIPDTQYF,TGCGCCAGCAGCACCCAACAGGGGATCCCAGATACGCAGTATTTT
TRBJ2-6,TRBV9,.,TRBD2,CASSTKGASGRGSGANVLTF,TGTGCCAGCAGCACTAAAGGGGCTAGCGGGAGAGGGTCTGGGGCCAACGTCCTGACTTTC
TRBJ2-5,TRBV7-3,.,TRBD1,CASSSTGGGETQYF,TGTGCCAGCAGCTCAACAGGGGGCGGTGAGACCCAGTACTTC
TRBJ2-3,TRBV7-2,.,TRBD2,CASSVTGGTSDRAQYF,TGTGCCAGCAGCGTCACCGGTGGGACTAGCGACAGGGCGCAGTATTTT
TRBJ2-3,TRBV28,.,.,CASSPRRDWAGTDTQYF,TGTGCCAGCAGTCCCCGCCGGGATTGGGCTGGCACAGATACGCAGTATTTT
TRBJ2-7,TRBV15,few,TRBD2,CATSLTGEGQYF,TGTGCCACCAGCCTGACCGGGGAGGGGCAGTACTTC
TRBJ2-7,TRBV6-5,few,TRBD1,CASRPTGPHEQYF,TGTGCCAGCAGGCCGACAGGGCCCCACGAGCAGTACTTC
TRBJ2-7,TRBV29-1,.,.,CSPARRAYYEQYF,TGCAGCCCCGCCCGCAGGGCATACTACGAGCAGTACTTC
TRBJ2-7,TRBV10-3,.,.,CAAHGVNSGYEQYF,TGTGCCGCCCACGGGGTAAATAGCGGATACGAGCAGTACTTC
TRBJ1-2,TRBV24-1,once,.,CATSDFPAAGYTF,TGTGCCACCAGTGATTTTCCCGCGGCTGGCTACACCTTC
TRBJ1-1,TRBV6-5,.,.,CASRRFNTEAFF,TGTGCCAGCCGGCGGTTTAACACTGAAGCTTTCTTT
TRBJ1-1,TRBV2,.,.,CASIGRVNTEAFF,TGTGCCAGCATTGGGAGAGTGAACACTGAAGCTTTCTTT
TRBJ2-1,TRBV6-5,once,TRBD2,CASRVSSGRSEQFF,TGTGCCAGCAGGGTATCTAGCGGGAGAAGCGAGCAGTTCTTC
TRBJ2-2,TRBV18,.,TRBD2,CASSPLGLESTGELFF,TGTGCCAGCTCACCACTGGGACTAGAAAGCACCGGGGAGCTGTTTTTT
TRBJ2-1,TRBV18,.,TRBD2,CASSPSAGVEEQFF,TGTGCCAGCTCACCTTCGGCGGGGGTTGAGGAGCAGTTCTTC
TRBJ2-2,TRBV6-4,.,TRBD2,CASSSGTSENTGELFF,TGTGCCAGCAGTTCCGGGACTAGCGAGAACACCGGGGAGCTGTTTTTT
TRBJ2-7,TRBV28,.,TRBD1,CASSFDQVGQGGNEQYF,TGTGCCAGCAGTTTTGACCAGGTGGGACAGGGGGGAAACGAGCAGTACTTC
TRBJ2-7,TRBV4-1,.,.,CASSQEGLGAEQYF,TGCGCCAGCAGCCAAGAAGGGTTAGGGGCCGAGCAGTACTTC
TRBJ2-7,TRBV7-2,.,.,CASSLGLRVDEQYF,TGTGCCAGCAGCTTAGGACTAAGGGTCGACGAGCAGTACTTC
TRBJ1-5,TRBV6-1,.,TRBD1,CASSGRTGGSNQPQHF,TGTGCCAGCAGTGGGAGGACAGGGGGTAGCAATCAGCCCCAGCATTTT
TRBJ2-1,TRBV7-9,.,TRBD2,CASSQLLAGAPKAYNEQFF,TGTGCCAGCAGCCAATTACTAGCGGGAGCTCCCAAAGCCTACAATGAGCAGTTCTTC
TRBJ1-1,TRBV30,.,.,CAWSRGLSAFF,TGTGCCTGGAGTCGAGGGCTATCAGCTTTCTTT
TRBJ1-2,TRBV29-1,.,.,CSVDRTAVRGYTF,TGCAGCGTTGATCGGACTGCCGTAAGGGGCTACACCTTC
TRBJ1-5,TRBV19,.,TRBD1,CASSGPGGHQPQHF,TGTGCCAGTAGTGGGCCAGGGGGGCATCAGCCCCAGCATTTT
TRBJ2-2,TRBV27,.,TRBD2,CASTKTLLAGGFTGELFF,TGTGCCAGCACCAAGACCCTCTTAGCGGGAGGGTTCACCGGGGAGCTGTTTTTT
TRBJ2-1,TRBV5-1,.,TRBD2,CASRLGLPNNEQFF,TGCGCCAGCAGATTGGGACTACCCAACAATGAGCAGTTCTTC
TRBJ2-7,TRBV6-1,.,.,CASSELADGGYEQYF,TGTGCCAGCAGTGAACTGGCGGACGGGGGCTACGAGCAGTACTTC
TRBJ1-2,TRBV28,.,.,CASRSSVNYGYTF,TGTGCCAGCAGATCCAGTGTTAACTATGGCTACACCTTC
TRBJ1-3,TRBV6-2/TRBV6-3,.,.,CASSSAGLTSGNTIYF,TGTGCCAGCAGTTCCGCCGGACTGACCTCTGGAAACACCATATATTTT
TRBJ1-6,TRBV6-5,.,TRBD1,CASSRQGNSPLHF,TGTGCCAGCAGCAGACAGGGGAATTCACCCCTCCACTTT
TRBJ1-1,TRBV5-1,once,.,CASSLTGDLNTEAFF,TGCGCCAGCAGCCTTACAGGCGACCTGAACACTGAAGCTTTCTTT
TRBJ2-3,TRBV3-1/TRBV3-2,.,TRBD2,CASSQVGGSGDTQYF,TGTGCCAGCAGCCAAGTAGGCGGGAGTGGAGATACGCAGTATTTT
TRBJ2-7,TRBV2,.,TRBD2,CASSDRQGLLAGDSNEQYF,TGTGCCAGCAGTGATCGACAGGGGTTACTAGCGGGAGACTCCAACGAGCAGTACTTC
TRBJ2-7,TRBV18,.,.,CASSPAGFEYEQYF,TGTGCCAGCTCCCCCGCAGGGTTCGAGTACGAGCAGTACTTC
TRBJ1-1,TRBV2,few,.,CASRDRSNTEAFF,TGTGCCAGCAGAGACAGGTCGAACACTGAAGCTTTCTTT
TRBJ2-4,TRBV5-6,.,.,CASSLEGRQGLDIQYF,TGTGCCAGCAGCTTGGAAGGCCGGCAGGGTTTGGACATTCAGTACTTC
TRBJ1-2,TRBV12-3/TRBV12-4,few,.,CASSPQGFGYTF,TGTGCCAGCAGCCCACAGGGATTTGGCTACACCTTC
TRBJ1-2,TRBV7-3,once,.,CASSLMPDYGYTF,TGTGCCAGCAGCTTAATGCCAGACTATGGCTACACCTTC
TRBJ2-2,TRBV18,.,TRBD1,CASRGQGASTGELFF,TGTGCCAGCCGCGGGCAGGGGGCGTCCACCGGGGAGCTGTTTTTT
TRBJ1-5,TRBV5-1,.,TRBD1,CASSLMTGDGQPQHF,TGCGCCAGCAGCTTGATGACAGGGGACGGCCAGCCCCAGCATTTT
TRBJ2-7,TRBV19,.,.,CASNEAPSSYEQYF,TGTGCCAGTAATGAAGCCCCTAGCTCCTACGAGCAGTACTTC
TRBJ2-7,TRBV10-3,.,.,CAISSVGHEQYF,TGTGCCATCAGTTCCGTGGGGCACGAGCAGTACTTC
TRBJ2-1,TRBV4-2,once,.,CASSQAAGIYNEQFF,TGTGCCAGCAGCCAAGCGGCGGGAATCTACAATGAGCAGTTCTTC
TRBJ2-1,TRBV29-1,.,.,CSVGGFSSYNEQFF,TGCAGCGTTGGAGGTTTTAGCTCCTACAATGAGCAGTTCTTC
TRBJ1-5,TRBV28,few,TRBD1,CASSFGQGFRQPQHF,TGTGCCAGCAGTTTCGGACAGGGCTTCCGTCAGCCCCAGCATTTT
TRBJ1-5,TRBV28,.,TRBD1,CASWTGSGNQPQHF,TGTGCCAGCTGGACAGGGAGTGGCAATCAGCCCCAGCATTTT
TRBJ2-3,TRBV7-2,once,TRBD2,CASSARLAGGLGRDTQYF,TGTGCCAGCAGCGCCAGACTAGCGGGAGGGCTGGGGAGAGATACGCAGTATTTT
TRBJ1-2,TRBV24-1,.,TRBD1,CATSDLTGRGYTF,TGTGCCACCAGTGACCTGACAGGGAGGGGCTACACCTTC
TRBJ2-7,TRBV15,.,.,CATSKLVENEQYF,TGTGCCACCAGCAAACTAGTGGAGAACGAGCAGTACTTC
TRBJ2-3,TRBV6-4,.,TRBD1,CASSGQDRSTDTQYF,TGTGCCAGCAGTGGACAGGACAGGAGCACAGATACGCAGTATTTT